The rows below give T cell receptor beta chains drawn from one sample of a study of T cells in Graves' hyperthyroidism and ophthalmopathy. TCRdb re-analysed the multiplex PCR reads in MiXCR, keeping a single row per CDR3 protein. The sample consists of a few hundred thousand distinct CDR3 sequences, 12% to 15% of them appearing once. The specimen was blood. The receptors originated from a woman aged 40 to 50 with Graves' hyperthyroidism. Each CDR3 is given with its conserved first and last residue. Each record gives: V gene, J gene, CDR3 protein.

TRBV30,TRBJ2-1,CAWSGGTGGAYNEQFF
TRBV12-3/TRBV12-4,TRBJ2-5,CASSLSWGGEETQYF
TRBV12-3/TRBV12-4,TRBJ2-2,CASLMGGPSGELFF
TRBV24-1,TRBJ2-5,CATSDHDRQETQYF
TRBV29-1,TRBJ1-5,CSVEEIKGAVGQPQHF
TRBV29-1,TRBJ2-2,CSVAATGALTSGELFF
TRBV15,TRBJ2-7,CATSTRTGSDEQYF
TRBV27,TRBJ1-4,CASSSSGVSTNEELFF
TRBV18,TRBJ1-1,CASSTGGSPEAFF
TRBV7-9,TRBJ1-2,CASSPPRTEANYGYTF
TRBV7-9,TRBJ1-1,CASSPGTPGAFF
TRBV2,TRBJ1-2,CASSGAGGPSEGGYTF
TRBV5-1,TRBJ2-2,CASSLTADTGGELFF
TRBV5-1,TRBJ2-7,CASALRSDHEQYF
TRBV27,TRBJ2-2,CASRRRGTGELFF
TRBV29-1,TRBJ1-2,CSVMSNYGYTF
TRBV10-3,TRBJ2-3,CAISVIPRESTDTQYF
TRBV10-1,TRBJ2-2,CASSDGRGELFF
TRBV2,TRBJ2-7,CASRTYEQYF
TRBV11-2,TRBJ2-3,CASSPRLGGEDTQYF
TRBV7-9,TRBJ2-5,CASSANRVGETQYF
TRBV27,TRBJ1-6,CASSSRGAPLHF
TRBV11-2,TRBJ1-2,CASSMTGGFNYGYTF
TRBV20-1,TRBJ2-7,CSAPLAGGYGQYF
TRBV5-6,TRBJ2-7,CASSLDRGPFSPYEQYF
TRBV29-1,TRBJ1-1,CSVDSEGPEAFF
TRBV6-1,TRBJ2-5,CASRDRWGGQETQYF
TRBV7-9,TRBJ2-7,CASSSLEGKNSYEQYF
TRBV7-8,TRBJ2-1,CASSLWTILISDEQFF
TRBV5-1,TRBJ2-1,CASSLNEAGHEQFF
TRBV6-1,TRBJ1-1,CASRSGTGNLFTEAFF
TRBV20-1,TRBJ1-1,CSARVLGGRTEAFF
TRBV7-3,TRBJ2-1,CASSLTGGQNNEQFF
TRBV28,TRBJ2-3,CASSPAGGGDTQYF
TRBV7-9,TRBJ1-1,CASSPTLQGNTEAFF
TRBV6-1,TRBJ1-4,CASSTPEGANEKLFF
TRBV28,TRBJ2-7,CASSLGTSGRVYEQYF
TRBV27,TRBJ2-7,CASSLAPGHTDYEQYF
TRBV4-1,TRBJ2-5,CASSQATTGGWETQYF
TRBV12-3/TRBV12-4,TRBJ2-2,CASRRDSNTGELFF
TRBV6-1,TRBJ2-1,CASSVLGEGTPGNEQFF
TRBV6-1,TRBJ2-1,CASSEGMGVGYNEQFF